This TCR beta chain was profiled in a study of CD8 T cells in Susac syndrome. J was trimmed by 8 bases and V by 4 bases; bases with no gene match: 2. Germline V gives CDR1 SGHDT, CDR2 YYEEEE. The CDR3 length is 14 residues. The RNA input was roughly 0.45 to 1 ug, and it was reverse transcribed with random hexamers. One entry per CDR3 protein results from TCRdb running MiXCR on the immunoSEQ multiplex PCR reads. The table lists roughly 110,000 distinct CDR3 sequences, just under 95% of them singletons, with 0.12% in the top ten. The study sequenced TCR beta in blood CD8+ and CD4+ T cells. The receptor was derived from a human donor in good health. The specimen sequenced was CD8+ T cells from PBMCs. V usage is TRBV5-6 and J usage is TRBJ2-5; TRBD2 aligns across 16 bases. The CDR3, as DNA: TGTGCCAGCAGCGGGACTAGCGGGAGGGGAACCCAGTACTTC. It translates to CASSGTSGRGTQYF.